This TCR beta chain was profiled in a study of radiotherapy plus CTLA-4 blockade in lung cancer. Notes on the study in general: An expansion of tumor-derived TCR clones occurred in blood after radiotherapy plus ipilimumab. Early clone dynamics of blood T cells, plus interferon-beta, reportedly predicted response best.

Comment on this clone: Its antigen remains unknown.

The CDR3 runs 17 residues. Germline V gene sequence: CDR1 SGHDN, CDR2 FVKESK. The V gene end was trimmed by 4 bases and the J gene end by 3 bases; junction bases not matched to a gene: 13. The table came from immunoSEQ multiplex PCR; TCRdb's copy has only in-frame clones and leaves some out. The sample yields about 32,000 clones, roughly 71% seen once. Ipilimumab-mediated CTLA-4 blockade plus focal radiation was given to patients having chemo-refractory metastatic non-small-cell lung cancer. This sequence originates from a human donor with non-small cell lung cancer who had stable disease on radiotherapy plus ipilimumab. The sample here was peripheral blood, taken from a patient treated with radiotherapy plus ipilimumab. This chain links TRBV14 with TRBJ2-7; 9 bases fit TRBD2. The CDR3 nucleotides read TGTGCCAGCAGCCCGAATGAGGGCGGGAGGGCTTTCTACGAGCAGTACTTC. Protein: CASSPNEGGRAFYEQYF.